Following are 30 T cell receptor beta chains from one sample sequenced in a study of molecular identifiers for immune sequencing clone quantification. Each CDR3 protein is one row after TCRdb ran MiXCR on the PCR reads. This sample has about 630,000 distinct CDR3 sequences, with about 25% found just once. Sequences were obtained from naive CD8+ T cells from blood, with Jurkat cell RNA spiked in. Specified subset: FACS-sorted CD8+CD4-CCR7+CD45RA+ naive T cells. These receptors were obtained from a human donor in good health. Some libraries in this study had Jurkat cell RNA spiked in.

This clonotype was seen a few times. The chain joins TRBV28 to TRBJ2-5; TRBD2 matches 8 bases. CDR1 and CDR2 (germline): MDHEN, SYDVKM. The CDR3 runs to 16 residues. J gave up 5 bases and V 7 bases, and 15 bases lay outside the gene matches. The CDR3 reads CASTPEERELAETQYF. The CDR3 bases are TGTGCCAGCACCCCTGAGGAGCGGGAGTTAGCGGAGACCCAGTACTTC.

Details on this clonotype: A read error may be the cause here, since a much bigger clone is one base away. In DNA form, the CDR3 reads TGCGCCCGCAGCCAGATATGGACAGGGGAATACTACGAGCAGTACTTC. Translating gives CARSQIWTGEYYEQYF. J is TRBJ2-7 and V is TRBV4-1; 9 bases are a match to TRBD1. CDR1 and CDR2 (germline): MGHRA, YSYEKL. There are 16 residues in the CDR3.

A remark on this clonotype: This may stem from a read error, because a much larger clone lies one nucleotide away. This chain joins TRBV7-2 and TRBJ1-5, with unresolved D. This CDR3 has 15 residues. Germline-derived CDR1 and CDR2 are SGHTA and FQGNSA. DNA of the CDR3: TGTGCCAGCAGCCCCCAGTGGGGAAACAATCCGCCCCAGCATTTT. As protein: CASSPQWGNNPPQHF.

This clonotype was seen a handful of times. The chain couples TRBV5-1 to TRBJ2-5; D tentatively reads TRBD1 or TRBD2 (5 bases each). Trimming removed 2 bases at V and 5 bases at J, with 16 bases between. CDR1 is SGHRS and CDR2 is YFSETQ in the germline V gene. The CDR3 is 15 amino acids. The CDR3 DNA sequence: TGCGCCAGCAGCTTTATGAGGGGCGAACCGGAGACCCAGTACTTC. The encoded protein is CASSFMRGEPETQYF.

Notes on this clonotype: Given a much more abundant clone one base away, this may be a read error. V usage is TRBV27 and J usage is TRBJ2-7, with a weak D call TRBD2 (6 bases). The CDR3 extends over 15 amino acids. The V end lost 8 bases, the J end lost 0 bases, and 17 bases lay between the germline ends. Germline V gene data show CDR1 as MNHEY and CDR2 as SMNVEV (reference sequence). CDR3 DNA: TGTGCCAGCGGACCGCAGGGACTCAGCTCCTACGAGCAGTACTTC. Translation: CASGPQGLSSYEQYF.

This clonotype was counted at least ten times. V gene TRBV12-5 combines with J gene TRBJ1-1, with D maybe TRBD1 (5 bases). Between the trimmed V and J ends, which lost 2 bases and 3 bases, there was a span of 10 bases. The CDR3 is made up of 14 amino acids. From germline, CDR1 is LGHNT and CDR2 FRNRAP. The CDR3 reads CASGLWGSHTEAFF. The CDR3 bases are TGTGCTAGTGGTTTGTGGGGCAGTCACACTGAAGCTTTCTTT. The whole variable domain, filled in from reference TRBV12-5 and TRBJ1-1, reads DARVTQTPRHKVTEMGQEVTMRCQPILGHNTVFWYRQTMMQGLELLAYFRNRAPLDDSGMPKDRFSAEMPDATLATLKIQPSEPRDSAVYFCASGLWGSHTEAFFGQGTRLTVV.

A remark on this clonotype: One junction end does not reproduce the germline sequence, and a read error may be involved. The rearrangement links TRBV9 to TRBJ2-3; 9 bases align to TRBD2. Germline V gene sequence: CDR1 SGDLS, CDR2 YYNGEE. This CDR3 contains 16 residues. In nucleotides, the CDR3 is TGTACCAGCAGCCCCGGGGGTAGCGGGGGTTCAGATACGCAGTATTTT. Protein sequence: CTSSPGGSGGSDTQYF.

The chain recombines TRBV27 with TRBJ2-2; 10 bases are shared with TRBD2. This CDR3 spans 16 amino acids. Germline loops: CDR1 MNHEY, CDR2 SMNVEV (reference sequence). The V gene end was trimmed by 3 bases and the J gene end by 7 bases; junction bases not matched to a gene: 8. CDR3 loop: CASSFIGGTSVGELFF. CDR3 nucleotides: TGTGCCAGCAGTTTCATCGGGGGGACTAGCGTCGGGGAGCTGTTTTTT.

About this clonotype: Just one base apart from a much larger clone, this may be a read error. The gene calls are TRBV6-2 or TRBV6-3 and TRBJ1-5; no clear D. The CDR3 totals 15 residues. The V end was cut by 2 bases, the J end by 6 bases, with 14 bases between. The germline gives CDR1 MNHEY, CDR2 SVGEGT. The CDR3 region has the DNA TGTGCCAGCAGTTACCCGCAGGTCGTCGTTCAGCCCCAGCATTTT. Its protein product is CASSYPQVVVQPQHF.

Only a few counts were recorded for this clonotype. The V and J genes are TRBV5-1 and TRBJ2-7; D might be TRBD1 or TRBD2, each matching 5 bases. Trimming removed 6 bases at V and 0 bases at J, with 13 bases between. This CDR3 region has 14 residues. Looked up from germline, CDR1 is SGHRS and CDR2 is YFSETQ. The CDR3 loop is CASTPDGGSYEQYF. CDR3 DNA: TGCGCCAGCACTCCGGATGGGGGCTCCTACGAGCAGTACTTC.

The gene calls are TRBV13 and TRBJ2-3; TRBD2 might be the D (6 bases). The V end lost 1 base, the J end lost 11 bases, and 22 bases lay between the germline ends. The CDR3 loop spans 16 amino acids. Germline CDR1 and CDR2: PRHDT and FYEKMQ (reference sequence). The CDR3 is CASSLDRREMAGKQYF. CDR3 DNA sequence: TGTGCCAGCAGCTTAGACCGTCGGGAAATGGCGGGGAAGCAGTATTTT.

The J gene is TRBJ2-3, the V gene TRBV7-9; possible D gene TRBD2, 7 bases. The V gene lost 2 bases and the J gene lost 3 bases, with 12 bases spanning the gap. The CDR3 length is 15 residues. CDR1 SEHNR and CDR2 FQNEAQ come from the germline V gene (reference sequence). CDR3 residues: CASSLFRGATDTQYF. The CDR3, as DNA: TGTGCCAGCAGCTTATTTCGGGGGGCAACAGATACGCAGTATTTT.

This clonotype was detected only a few times. The chain employs TRBV19 and TRBJ2-5; no reliable D call. V was cut by 6 bases and J by 4 bases, with 12 bases left in between. The CDR3 has 13 residues. Germline CDR1 reads LNHDA; CDR2 reads SQIVND (reference sequence). The CDR3 loop is CASSHGPRETQYF. The CDR3 region has the DNA TGTGCCAGTAGCCACGGCCCACGAGAGACCCAGTACTTC. The entire variable domain, with the rest obtained from reference TRBV19 and TRBJ2-5, is as follows: DGGITQSPKYLFRKEGQNVTLSCEQNLNHDAMYWYRQDPGQGLRLIYYSQIVNDFQKGDIAEGYSVSREKKESFPLTVTSAQKNPTAFYLCASSHGPRETQYFGPGTRLLVL.

This clonotype was found many times. V gene TRBV3-1 combines with J gene TRBJ2-5; D possibly corresponds to TRBD2 (6 bases). V lost 2 bases and J 4 bases, leaving 17 bases between the germline ends. The CDR3 consists of 16 residues. Germline V CDR1 and CDR2: LGHDT, YNNKEL (reference sequence). CDR3 protein: CASSQLLAAEGETQYF. CDR3 nucleotide sequence: TGTGCCAGCAGCCAACTCTTAGCGGCGGAGGGAGAGACCCAGTACTTC.

This clonotype has at least ten counts. The chain couples TRBV6-6 to TRBJ2-5; D remains unclear. V lost 2 bases to trimming and J lost 4 bases, with 8 bases between them. The CDR3 totals 13 residues. Germline-derived CDR1 and CDR2 are MNHNY and SVGAGI (reference sequence). The CDR3 here is CASSYDTRETQYF. Written as DNA, the CDR3 is TGTGCCAGCAGTTACGACACCAGAGAGACCCAGTACTTC.

There are many counts of this clonotype. This chain uses TRBV4-2 with TRBJ2-7; D is unclear. This CDR3 contains 13 residues. V lost 0 bases and J lost 4, with 7 bases in between. Looked up from germline, CDR1 is LGHNA and CDR2 is YNFKEQ. CDR3 amino acids: CASSQDRLYEQYF. The DNA of the CDR3 is TGTGCCAGCAGCCAAGACCGCCTTTACGAGCAGTACTTC.

This clonotype was seen more than once but under ten times. This chain connects TRBV11-2 to TRBJ2-2; no clear D gene. This CDR3 is 19 amino acids long. Trimming removed 0 bases at V and 0 bases at J, with 17 bases between. Germline CDR1 reads SGHAT; CDR2 reads FQNNGV. The CDR3 DNA is TGTGCCAGCAGCTTAGATCCGTCGAAATTGCTACCGAACACCGGGGAGCTGTTTTTT. This gives the protein CASSLDPSKLLPNTGELFF.

As for this clonotype: Possible read error: a much larger clone is one base away. The rearrangement links TRBV4-3 to TRBJ2-3; D remains ambiguous. CDR1 LGHNA and CDR2 YSLEER come from the germline V gene. The CDR3 sequence is 14 residues long. The V end was cut by 1 base, the J end by 4 bases, with 9 bases between. The CDR3 coding sequence is TGCGCCAGCAGCCAAGCCACGACCCCAGATACGCAGTATTTT. The encoded protein is CASSQATTPDTQYF.

The chain couples TRBV7-9 to TRBJ2-1; 11 positions agree with TRBD1. CDR1 and CDR2 from the germline V gene are SEHNR and FQNEAQ (reference sequence). This CDR3 has 16 amino acids. The V and J ends lost 4 bases and 5 bases, in that order; junction bases with no gene match: 7. The CDR3: CASSSTDRGRNNEQFF. CDR3 bases: TGTGCCAGCAGCTCGACGGACAGGGGGCGCAACAATGAGCAGTTCTTC.

This clonotype was counted many times. This chain joins TRBV11-2 and TRBJ2-3; D is perhaps TRBD2 (6 bases). Germline CDR1 SGHAT, CDR2 FQNNGV. This CDR3 spans 15 amino acids. V was clipped by 8 bases and J by 4 bases, with 19 bases between them. CDR3 sequence: CASATWEESADTQYF. For the CDR3, the DNA is TGTGCCAGCGCGACGTGGGAGGAGTCCGCAGATACGCAGTATTTT.

This clonotype was seen at least ten times. The V and J genes are TRBV2 and TRBJ2-3; D is uncertain. Germline V CDR1 and CDR2: SNHLY, FYNNEI. The CDR3 runs to 14 residues. V shed 3 bases and J shed 2 bases, with 9 bases lying between them. Written as DNA, the CDR3 is TGTGCCAGCAGTGAGCGGCAGAACACAGATACGCAGTATTTT. The encoded protein is CASSERQNTDTQYF.

The gene calls are TRBV20-1 and TRBJ2-3, with 9 bases lining up with TRBD2. Germline assignment: CDR1 DFQATT and CDR2 SNEGSKA (reference sequence). V trimming: 4 bases; J trimming: 6 bases; junction bases outside the gene matches: 11. The CDR3 loop spans 15 amino acids. The CDR3 DNA is TGCAGTGCTACCCCCCAAGCGGGGGGCCGGGATACGCAGTATTTT. It encodes CSATPQAGGRDTQYF.

This clonotype was seen a few times. Written as DNA, the CDR3 is TGTGCCAGCAGTCAGGCCTGGGGTGGGGGCCATGAGCAGTTCTTC. Amino acids: CASSQAWGGGHEQFF. The rearrangement links TRBV6-5 to TRBJ2-1, with TRBD1 as a possible D gene (6 bases). This CDR3 is 15 amino acids long. Germline CDR1 and CDR2: MNHEY and SVGAGI. Between the trimmed V and J ends, which lost 5 bases and 8 bases, there was a span of 19 bases.

V gene TRBV19 combines with J gene TRBJ2-6, with TRBD1 identical over 10 bases. Germline CDR1 and CDR2: LNHDA and SQIVND (reference sequence). The V segment lost 7 bases and the J segment 4 bases; nucleotides outside the gene matches: 13. This CDR3 region has 18 residues. Here the CDR3 DNA reads TGTGCCAGTATTAAAGACAGGGGGCAAGCAAGCGGGGCCAACGTCCTGACTTTC. It specifies CASIKDRGQASGANVLTF.

In its sample, this clonotype was seen many times. This chain connects TRBV24-1 to TRBJ1-1; D unclear. The CDR3 has 13 amino acids. V shed 8 bases and J shed 8 bases, with 17 bases lying between them. CDR1 is KGHDR and CDR2 is SFDVKD in the germline V gene. The CDR3 loop reads CATTLSLLSEAFF. DNA for the CDR3: TGTGCCACCACCCTCTCCTTGTTGTCGGAAGCTTTCTTT.

As for this clonotype: A single base separates this from a much larger clone, so it may be a read error. The chain has TRBV29-1 and TRBJ2-6, with TRBD2 identical over 9 bases. The V gene's germline CDR1 is SQVTM and CDR2 ANQGSEA. The length of the CDR3 is 15 residues. After removal of 6 bases from V and 2 bases from J, the junction contained 5 bases not matched to a gene. This chain's CDR3 is CSVRGGPAGANVLTF. CDR3 nucleotides: TGCAGCGTGCGGGGGGGCCCCGCTGGGGCCAACGTCCTGACTTTC.

The chain is built from TRBV10-3 and TRBJ2-7; D gene uncertain. Trimming took off 4 bases at V and 4 bases at J, with 8 bases between the two ends. The germline V gene has CDR1 ENHRY and CDR2 SYGVKD. The CDR3 covers 12 residues. CDR3 sequence: CAISGPDYEQYF. The CDR3, as DNA: TGTGCCATCAGTGGCCCCGATTACGAGCAGTACTTC.

The sample holds many counts of this clonotype. The V gene is TRBV30, the J gene TRBJ1-1; the D gene is possibly TRBD1 (6 bases). Germline V gives CDR1 GTSNPN, CDR2 SVGIG (reference sequence). This CDR3 contains 12 residues. V was trimmed by 3 bases and J by 9 bases, leaving 14 bases between them. The CDR3 bases are TGTGCCTGGAGCCCACACAGGGTTAAAGCTTTCTTT. Its protein is CAWSPHRVKAFF. The full variable domain, its missing parts supplied by reference TRBV30 and TRBJ1-1, is SQTIHQWPATLVQPVGSPLSLECTVEGTSNPNLYWYRQAAGRGLQLLFYSVGIGQISSEVPQNLSASRPQDRQFILSSKKLLLSDSGFYLCAWSPHRVKAFFGQGTRLTVV.

This chain connects TRBV12-3 or TRBV12-4 to TRBJ2-3, with TRBD1 matching over 9 bases. The CDR3 covers 15 residues. Trimming cost V 5 bases and J 7 bases; bases outside gene matches: 10. CDR3 coding DNA: TGTGCCAGCAGTCTAATTGACAGGGGGGAGAATACGCAGTATTTT. It encodes CASSLIDRGENTQYF.

To note about this clonotype: Being one base from a much bigger clone, this may be a read error. The J gene is TRBJ2-7, the V gene TRBV7-9; 8 nucleotides align to TRBD1. The germline V gene has CDR1 SEHNR and CDR2 FQNEAQ (reference sequence). The CDR3 has 14 residues. The V gene end was trimmed by 5 bases and the J gene end by 2 bases; junction bases not matched to a gene: 5. This CDR3 is CASSALGQAYEQYF. The CDR3 nucleotides read TGTGCCAGCAGCGCACTGGGACAGGCCTACGAGCAGTACTTC.